The T cell receptor (beta chain) described here comes from a study of blood T cell repertoires in COVID-19. The CDR3 runs to 12 residues. V was clipped by 7 bases and J by 7 bases; unmatched bases: 5. The germline V gene has CDR1 LGHDT and CDR2 YNNKEL (reference sequence). The method was immunoSEQ multiplex PCR; TCRdb's version includes in-frame clones alone and lacks a portion of them. The data hold some 90,000 clones, with 82% observed a single time. The sequenced material came from peripheral blood. The source is a man between 65 and 85 years old with active or convalescent COVID-19. The J gene is TRBJ1-2, the V gene TRBV3-1 (or the pseudogene TRBV3-2); 8 bases map to TRBD1. The CDR3, as DNA: TGTGCCAGCACCGACAGGGGTTTTGGCTACACCTTC. This gives the protein CASTDRGFGYTF.